The 9 T cell receptor beta chains in this list originate from one sample, sequenced in a study of Ad26.COV2.S vaccination and SARS-CoV-2 variants. The treatment: some 19 received Ad26.COV2.S at low or high dose, single or two shots; about 5 received placebo; per-sample allocation not given. Each sample was drawn 63 days after the first injection (of vaccine or placebo). The protocol was immunoSEQ multiplex PCR, while the TCRdb copy is restricted to in-frame clones and leaves out a portion. The sample has about 350,000 clones; about 86% are singletons. This specimen was peripheral blood, taken in a trial of Ad26.COV2.S vaccine versus placebo. These receptors all stem from a person between 18 and 65 years old who received the Ad26.COV2.S COVID-19 vaccine or a placebo.

The chain joins TRBV5-6 to TRBJ2-3, with TRBD2 matching 7 bases. Germline values: CDR1 SGHDT, CDR2 YYEEEE. The ends lost 4 bases at V and 7 bases at J; junction bases unmatched: 12. This CDR3 is 15 amino acids long. The CDR3 loop reads CASSAKRDSFYTQYF. The CDR3 nucleotides read TGTGCCAGCAGCGCTAAGCGGGACTCTTTTTATACGCAGTATTTT.

The chain joins TRBV27 to TRBJ2-3; 11 bases line up with TRBD2. V shed 5 bases and J 6 bases; nucleotides not matched to a gene: 10. Germline assignment: CDR1 MNHEY and CDR2 SMNVEV (reference sequence). The CDR3 loop spans 16 amino acids. The CDR3 sequence: CASSHLSGGAEDTQYF. CDR3 nucleotides: TGTGCCAGCAGTCATCTTAGCGGGGGGGCGGAGGATACGCAGTATTTT.

The chain couples TRBV19 to TRBJ2-7, with TRBD1 matching over 9 bases. CDR1 and CDR2 from the germline V gene are LNHDA and SQIVND (reference sequence). The V and J ends lost 4 bases and 5 bases, in that order; junction bases with no gene match: 6. This CDR3 has 14 amino acids. CDR3 sequence: CASSTTGGAHEQYF. The CDR3 region has the DNA TGTGCCAGTAGTACGACAGGGGGGGCCCACGAGCAGTACTTC.

The chain employs TRBV19 and TRBJ2-3; no definite D call. The V gene's germline CDR1 is LNHDA and CDR2 SQIVND (reference sequence). The CDR3 covers 14 residues. V was trimmed by 1 base and J by 0 bases, leaving 5 bases between them. CDR3 loop: CASSIGGSTDTQYF. CDR3 DNA: TGTGCCAGTAGTATAGGCGGCAGCACAGATACGCAGTATTTT.

The chain uses TRBV4-1 and TRBJ1-1; D not resolved. The CDR3 is made up of 12 amino acids. Trimming cost V 2 bases and J 6 bases, with 7 bases left between them. Per germline, CDR1 MGHRA and CDR2 YSYEKL. The CDR3 DNA sequence: TGCGCCAGCAGCCAAACACATTCTGAAGCTTTCTTT. It specifies CASSQTHSEAFF.

This clone was seen once. J is TRBJ1-1 and V is TRBV11-2; 10 bases fit TRBD1. This CDR3 contains 15 residues. After removal of 5 bases from V and 3 bases from J, the junction contained 6 bases not matched to a gene. The germline CDR1 and CDR2 sequences are SGHAT and FQNNGV. This CDR3 is CASSARDRGDTEAFF. The CDR3 DNA is TGTGCCAGCAGCGCCCGGGACAGGGGTGACACTGAAGCTTTCTTT.

The rearrangement joins TRBV6-2 or TRBV6-3 to TRBJ2-5, with TRBD2 identical over 9 bases. The CDR3 length is 15 residues. From germline, CDR1 is MNHEY and CDR2 SVGEGT. The ends lost 4 bases at V and 4 bases at J; junction bases unmatched: 7. This CDR3 is CASSWSAGGRETQYF. In DNA, the CDR3 is TGTGCCAGCAGTTGGTCGGCGGGGGGGCGAGAGACCCAGTACTTC.

A single count supports this clone. V is TRBV6-5 and J is TRBJ1-5; D possibly corresponds to TRBD1 (5 bases). Trimming pared 2 bases from V and 8 bases from J, leaving 13 bases between. The germline V gene encodes CDR1 MNHEY and CDR2 SVGAGI. The CDR3 runs to 14 residues. The CDR3 nucleotides read TGTGCCAGCAGTTACCTTCGGGGGTCGGAGCCCCAGCATTTT. Translating it yields CASSYLRGSEPQHF.

The chain uses TRBV5-1 and TRBJ1-1; D may be TRBD1 (6 bases). Deletions cut 7 bases from V and 1 base from J, with 17 bases between. From germline, CDR1 is SGHRS and CDR2 YFSETQ. The CDR3 contains 15 residues. Here the CDR3 reads CASGGGDRKNTEAFF. CDR3 sequence (DNA): TGCGCCAGCGGCGGGGGTGACAGGAAGAACACTGAAGCTTTCTTT.